The clone carrying this T cell receptor beta chain was recorded a few times. The record originates from a study of cytomegalovirus exposure and HLA in healthy donors. The PCR had 60 Vbeta and 13 Jbeta primers. TCRdb keeps only in-frame clones here, not all; method: immunoSEQ multiplex PCR. The profile shows roughly 200,000 clones, around 85% of them singletons. The sample taken for sequencing was PBMCs. This receptor was taken from a woman aged 45-65 years in good health and CMV-seronegative.

CDR3 protein: CASSPRTGGAGNTIYF. The CDR3 coding sequence is TGTGCCAGCTCACCGAGGACAGGGGGAGCTGGAAACACCATATATTTT. The chain carries TRBV18 and TRBJ1-3; 10 positions agree with TRBD1. This CDR3 has 16 amino acids. V trimming: 3 bases; J trimming: 2 bases; junction bases outside the gene matches: 4. In germline, CDR1 is KGHSH, CDR2 LQKENI. The full variable domain, its missing parts supplied by reference TRBV18 and TRBJ1-3, is NAGVMQNPRHLVRRRGQEARLRCSPMKGHSHVYWYRQLPEEGLKFMVYLQKENIIDESGMPKERFSAEFPKEGPSILRIQQVVRGDSAAYFCASSPRTGGAGNTIYFGEGSWLTVV.